The T cell receptor beta chain described here comes from a study of Tregs in tolerant kidney transplant recipients. Here immunoSEQ multiplex PCR was the method, and the copy in TCRdb shows in-frame clones only, minus some. The repertoire has some 88,000 clones, around 90% of them found once; the top ten carry 4.7%. Study results and limitations: Biological reproducibility was not directly addressed, but technical replication error appeared minimal. Activated donor B cell expansion appeared to reveal the most relevant donor-specific TCRbeta repertoire.

This CDR3 contains 13 residues. In germline, CDR1 is MNHEY, CDR2 SMNVEV (reference sequence). V dropped 6 bases and J dropped 1 base, with 10 bases sitting between them. Of note for this clone: No antigen is known for it.

Unstimulated regulatory T cells (CD4+CD25+CD127-), CD4+CD25- non-regulatory cells, CD4 and CD8 cells were FACS-sorted from thawed PBMCs. The source material was CD8+ T cells from blood. The chain uses TRBV27 and TRBJ2-7, with TRBD2 as a possible D gene (5 bases). This TCR derives from a human donor in good health. DNA for the CDR3: TGTGCCAGCAGCCACGGACTTTCCTACGAGCAGTACTTC. Protein: CASSHGLSYEQYF.